These 28 T cell receptor beta chains were sequenced from one sample in a study of Tregs in tolerant kidney transplant recipients. This table comes from immunoSEQ multiplex PCR, and its TCRdb copy is limited to in-frame clones, with some not included. The sample yields over 60,000 clones, roughly 84% seen once. The sample was CD4+ T cells from blood. The receptors derive from a human donor in good health.

This clone showed up just a few times. The chain recombines TRBV6-1 with TRBJ2-5; 13 nucleotides agree with TRBD2. Germline V gene lookup returns CDR1 MNHNS and CDR2 SASEGT. There are 16 residues in the CDR3. The ends lost 3 bases at V and 5 bases at J; junction bases unmatched: 6. The DNA of the CDR3 is TGTGCCAGCAGTGAGAGAGGACTAGCGGGGGCGGAGACCCAGTACTTC. It codes for CASSERGLAGAETQYF.

The V and J genes are TRBV7-2 and TRBJ2-7; maybe TRBD2 (5 bases). The CDR3 runs 14 residues. The germline CDR1 and CDR2 sequences are SGHTA and FQGNSA. Trimming cost V 5 bases and J 2 bases, with 13 bases left between them. The CDR3 spells CASSPIFGAYEQYF. The CDR3 nucleotides are TGTGCCAGCAGCCCGATCTTCGGGGCCTACGAGCAGTACTTC.

The rearrangement links TRBV7-2 to TRBJ2-3; D may be TRBD1 or TRBD2 (5 bases each). This CDR3 contains 18 residues. Deletions cut 4 bases from V and 2 bases from J, with 22 bases between. In germline, CDR1 is SGHTA, CDR2 FQGNSA. The CDR3, as DNA: TGTGCCAGCAGCTCCGAACCCCCGGGACCCCCATCCACAGATACGCAGTATTTT. Its protein product is CASSSEPPGPPSTDTQYF.

This clone has only one observation. This rearrangement joins TRBV5-1 to TRBJ1-1; no clear D gene. The CDR3 loop spans 18 amino acids. Germline loops: CDR1 SGHRS, CDR2 YFSETQ. The V gene lost 0 bases and the J gene lost 3 bases, with 21 bases spanning the gap. For the CDR3, the DNA is TGCGCCAGCAGCTTGGTAGGCAGGCCGTCCCTACTGGACACTGAAGCTTTCTTT. Translated, it gives CASSLVGRPSLLDTEAFF.

This clone has just one count. This chain joins TRBV7-2 and TRBJ2-1; perhaps D is TRBD1 or TRBD2 (6 bases each). V lost 1 base and J lost 7, with 14 bases in between. CDR1 is SGHTA, CDR2 FQGNSA, per germline. This CDR3 has 15 residues. CDR3 coding DNA: TGTGCCAGCAGCTTAGTGTGGGGGGCAGGGAATGAGCAGTTCTTC. This gives the protein CASSLVWGAGNEQFF. The full variable domain, completed using reference TRBV7-2 and TRBJ2-1, is GAGVSQSPSNKVTEKGKDVELRCDPISGHTALYWYRQSLGQGLEFLIYFQGNSAPDKSGLPSDRFSAERTGGSVSTLTIQRTQQEDSAVYLCASSLVWGAGNEQFFGPGTRLTVL.

The genes are TRBV4-1 and TRBJ2-3, with 7 bases identical to TRBD2. Germline V CDR1 and CDR2: MGHRA, YSYEKL. With V trimmed by 5 bases and J by 6 bases, 5 bases remained unmatched. This CDR3 comprises 13 residues. The CDR3 loop reads CASSTRLADTQYF. In DNA form, the CDR3 reads TGCGCCAGCAGCACCAGACTAGCTGATACGCAGTATTTT.

This clone was recorded once. This chain connects TRBV6-9 to TRBJ1-2, with no clear D. CDR1 MNHGY and CDR2 SVAAGI come from the germline V gene. The CDR3 covers 14 residues. Trimming removed 3 bases at V and 6 bases at J, with 14 bases between. This CDR3 reads CASSYGPGSDGYTF. CDR3 coding DNA: TGTGCCAGCAGTTACGGGCCGGGATCGGATGGCTACACCTTC.

This chain uses TRBV5-1 with TRBJ2-1; TRBD2 is a possible D gene (5 bases). Trimming took 0 bases from V and 7 from J, leaving 8 bases between them. The CDR3 covers 13 residues. Per germline, CDR1 SGHRS and CDR2 YFSETQ. CDR3 DNA: TGCGCCAGCAGCTTGGGCGGGCTGAATGAGCAGTTCTTC. Translation: CASSLGGLNEQFF. Full variable domain (missing parts from reference TRBV5-1 and TRBJ2-1): KAGVTQTPRYLIKTRGQQVTLSCSPISGHRSVSWYQQTPGQGLQFLFEYFSETQRNKGNFPGRFSGRQFSNSRSEMNVSTLELGDSALYLCASSLGGLNEQFFGPGTRLTVL.

V is TRBV5-8 and J is TRBJ1-5; no definite D call. The CDR3 extends over 13 amino acids. CDR1 SGHTS and CDR2 YDEGEE come from the germline V gene. The V end was cut by 4 bases, the J end by 7 bases, with 12 bases between. The CDR3 DNA sequence: TGTGCCAGCAGCGGGTGGAGTGAACAGCCCCAGCATTTT. Translating gives CASSGWSEQPQHF.

This chain links TRBV11-2 with TRBJ2-5, with a tentative D call TRBD1 (6 bases). CDR3 length equals 16 residues. Trimming took off 1 base at V and 2 bases at J, with 14 bases between the two ends. Germline V gene data show CDR1 as SGHAT and CDR2 as FQNNGV. Here the CDR3 DNA reads TGTGCCAGCAGCTTAGTATTGTCAGGGGCACAAGAGACCCAGTACTTC. As protein: CASSLVLSGAQETQYF.

This sequence joins TRBV7-2 and TRBJ2-7; D tentatively reads TRBD1 or TRBD2 (5 bases each). This CDR3 comprises 18 residues. The ends were cut back, 6 bases at V and 2 bases at J, with 26 bases in the middle. Germline V gives CDR1 SGHTA, CDR2 FQGNSA. CDR3 amino acids: CASSNRRETGTSAYEQYF. CDR3 bases: TGTGCCAGCAGTAACAGACGAGAAACCGGGACCTCCGCCTACGAGCAGTACTTC.

For the CDR3, the DNA is TGTGCCTGCGCGGAGGGGCTGTATGGCTACACCTTC. Protein product: CACAEGLYGYTF. V is TRBV30 and J is TRBJ1-2, with D maybe TRBD1 (5 bases). This CDR3 comprises 12 residues. Trimming cost V 6 bases and J 5 bases, with 13 bases left between them. CDR1 is GTSNPN and CDR2 is SVGIG in the germline V gene (reference sequence).

This clone was found a few times. The chain carries TRBV18 and TRBJ1-2; the D is unclear. Germline V gene lookup returns CDR1 KGHSH and CDR2 LQKENI. CDR3 length: 13 amino acids. V gave up 2 bases and J gave up 8 bases, with 12 bases separating them. The CDR3 bases are TGTGCCAGCTCACCAAAGAGCACCTACGGCTACACCTTC. Translating gives CASSPKSTYGYTF.

The chain couples TRBV7-2 to TRBJ1-2, with D tentatively TRBD1 (5 bases). With 3 bases removed from V and 7 bases from J, the gap between germline ends came to 9 bases. Germline V gives CDR1 SGHTA, CDR2 FQGNSA. The CDR3 has 12 amino acids. The CDR3 loop is CASSFGTGGYTF. The CDR3 bases are TGTGCCAGCAGCTTCGGGACGGGTGGCTACACCTTC. The variable domain in full, with the rest retrieved from reference TRBV7-2 and TRBJ1-2, is GAGVSQSPSNKVTEKGKDVELRCDPISGHTALYWYRQSLGQGLEFLIYFQGNSAPDKSGLPSDRFSAERTGGSVSTLTIQRTQQEDSAVYLCASSFGTGGYTFGSGTRLTVV.

This sequence joins TRBV18 and TRBJ1-1; 7 nucleotides match TRBD1. Germline trimming cut 3 bases from V and 4 bases from J; bases unmatched to any gene: 2. The CDR3 runs 13 residues. Germline V lookup: CDR1 KGHSH, CDR2 LQKENI. CDR3 in amino acids: CASSPPGGTEAFF. In DNA, the CDR3 is TGTGCCAGCTCACCGCCAGGGGGCACTGAAGCTTTCTTT.

This sequence joins TRBV29-1 and TRBJ2-1; 8 bases agree with TRBD1. The CDR3 sequence is 14 residues long. Looked up from germline, CDR1 is SQVTM and CDR2 is ANQGSEA. V was clipped by 4 bases and J by 6 bases; unmatched bases: 8. CDR3 amino acids: CSVGPQGASNEQFF. CDR3 nucleotides: TGCAGCGTTGGTCCCCAGGGGGCAAGCAATGAGCAGTTCTTC.

This clone was found once. The chain links TRBV5-1 to TRBJ2-2, with 10 positions matching TRBD2. Trimming removed 4 bases from V and 8 bases from J; junction bases left unmatched: 8. There are 15 residues in the CDR3. Germline CDR1 reads SGHRS; CDR2 reads YFSETQ. The CDR3 nucleotides read TGCGCCAGCAGCCCGAGACTAGCGGGTGGAGGGGAGCTGTTTTTT. Translating gives CASSPRLAGGGELFF.

This chain's CDR3 is CASRHTSGSAYEQYF. The CDR3 DNA reads TGTGCCAGCAGGCATACTAGCGGGTCCGCCTACGAGCAGTACTTC. The rearrangement joins TRBV6-5 to TRBJ2-7; 9 bases map to TRBD2. This CDR3 region has 15 residues. The V gene's germline CDR1 is MNHEY and CDR2 SVGAGI. Unmatched junction bases numbered 8, after V lost 6 bases and J lost 2 bases.

This chain connects TRBV5-4 to TRBJ1-4, with no clear D. CDR3 length equals 15 residues. The V and J ends lost 4 bases and 0 bases respectively, with 10 bases between them. Germline assignment: CDR1 SGHNT and CDR2 YYREEE (reference sequence). For the CDR3, the DNA is TGTGCCAGCAGCACCCGGGTTACAACTAATGAAAAACTGTTTTTT. Protein: CASSTRVTTNEKLFF.

V is TRBV21-1 and J is TRBJ1-1. TRBV21-1 is designated a pseudogene. The length of the CDR3 is 18 residues. CDR3 residues: CASSKLSAAGPMNTEAFF. DNA for the CDR3: TGTGCCAGCAGCAAACTAAGTGCGGCCGGGCCTATGAACACTGAAGCTTTCTTT.

The V and J genes are TRBV7-2 and TRBJ2-7; possibly TRBD1 or TRBD2 for D (5 bases each). V shed 0 bases and J shed 3 bases, with 18 bases lying between them. The CDR3 is 17 amino acids. CDR1 and CDR2 (germline): SGHTA, FQGNSA. CDR3 sequence (DNA): TGTGCCAGCAGCTTAGCGCTAAAGAGGTTGGGGGACTACGAGCAGTACTTC. Its protein is CASSLALKRLGDYEQYF. The full variable domain, in which reference TRBV7-2 and TRBJ2-7 provide the parts outside the CDR3, is GAGVSQSPSNKVTEKGKDVELRCDPISGHTALYWYRQSLGQGLEFLIYFQGNSAPDKSGLPSDRFSAERTGGSVSTLTIQRTQQEDSAVYLCASSLALKRLGDYEQYFGPGTRLTVT.

This clone was found a few times. This chain links TRBV18 with TRBJ1-5; possible D gene TRBD1, 5 bases. The ends were cut back, 8 bases at V and 5 bases at J, with 13 bases in the middle. CDR3 size: 13 residues. CDR1 and CDR2 from the germline V gene are KGHSH and LQKENI. CDR3 sequence (DNA): TGTGCCAGCGGACCAGGGCCGGATCAGCCCCAGCATTTT. Translated, it gives CASGPGPDQPQHF.

The genes are TRBV9 and TRBJ1-3; 7 nucleotides line up with TRBD1. The length of the CDR3 is 17 residues. Per the germline V gene, CDR1 is SGDLS and CDR2 is YYNGEE. V gave up 0 bases and J gave up 4 bases; unmatched junction bases: 10. The CDR3 is CASSVENPGQSGNTIYF. Written as DNA, the CDR3 is TGTGCCAGCAGCGTAGAAAACCCGGGACAGTCCGGAAACACCATATATTTT.

The table lists this clone with a count of one. The chain links TRBV9 to TRBJ2-3; D is undetermined. V gave up 6 bases and J gave up 5 bases, with 13 bases separating them. Looked up from germline, CDR1 is SGDLS and CDR2 is YYNGEE. The CDR3 has 13 residues. CDR3 sequence: CASTGTWGDTQYF. DNA for the CDR3: TGTGCCAGCACGGGCACGTGGGGAGATACGCAGTATTTT. Looking up the rest from reference TRBV9 and TRBJ2-3 gives the full variable domain: DSGVTQTPKHLITATGQRVTLRCSPRSGDLSVYWYQQSLDQGLQFLIQYYNGEERAKGNILERFSAQQFPDLHSELNLSSLELGDSALYFCASTGTWGDTQYFGPGTRLTVL.

V is TRBV6-6 and J is TRBJ2-5, with unresolved D. Germline-derived CDR1 and CDR2 are MNHNY and SVGAGI (reference sequence). The CDR3 consists of 15 residues. V dropped 3 bases and J dropped 1 base, with 12 bases sitting between them. The CDR3, as DNA: TGTGCCAGCAGTTATGGGTTGACTCTCCAAGAGACCCAGTACTTC. This codes for CASSYGLTLQETQYF.

This clone was seen only a few times. V is TRBV4-3 and J is TRBJ1-5; D is unresolved. Per germline, CDR1 LGHNA and CDR2 YSLEER. The V gene lost 0 bases and the J gene lost 7 bases, with 13 bases spanning the gap. The CDR3 extends over 15 amino acids. Here the CDR3 reads CASSQDFSYLQPQHF. CDR3 sequence (DNA): TGCGCCAGCAGCCAAGATTTTTCCTACTTACAGCCCCAGCATTTT.

The chain joins TRBV4-1 to TRBJ2-7, with 9 bases lining up with TRBD1. Germline CDR1 MGHRA, CDR2 YSYEKL. The CDR3 is 16 residues long. V gave up 3 bases and J gave up 8 bases; unmatched junction bases: 14. CDR3 nucleotides: TGCGCCAGCAGCCATCTCCCTGGTGGGGGACAGGGCCAGCAGTACTTC. This sequence encodes CASSHLPGGGQGQQYF.

The chain uses TRBV19 and TRBJ1-3, with D unresolved. Germline assignment: CDR1 LNHDA and CDR2 SQIVND (reference sequence). The CDR3 consists of 12 residues. V gave up 5 bases and J gave up 4 bases, with 6 bases separating them. The CDR3, as DNA: TGTGCCAGTAGTCCCACCGGAAACACCATATATTTT. Its translation: CASSPTGNTIYF.